Included here is one TCR beta chain sequence, with context. The sample belongs to a study of technical replicates of blood from a few donors. TCRdb keeps only in-frame clones here, not all; method: immunoSEQ multiplex PCR. Counted here are roughly 60,000 clones, approximately 95% occurring once; the ten biggest clones make up 2.5% to 3.5%. The clonotype comes from a human donor in good health. Some clones in this sample may be carry-over from other donors' samples. Sequencing used PBMCs.

CDR3 loop: CASSSSYDRINQPQHF. CDR3 coding DNA: TGTGCCAGCAGCTCGAGCTACGACAGAATCAATCAGCCCCAGCATTTT. This rearrangement joins TRBV7-3 to TRBJ1-5; D is possibly TRBD1 (5 bases). CDR1 and CDR2 from the germline V gene are SGHTA and FQGTGA. The CDR3 extends over 16 amino acids. Trimming took 4 bases from V and 3 from J, leaving 16 bases between them.